These 20 T cell receptor beta chains share one sample of origin, sequenced in a study of cytomegalovirus exposure and HLA in healthy donors. PCR was performed using 60 Vbeta and 13 Jbeta primers. TCRdb's copy holds only in-frame clones and misses some; the assay was immunoSEQ multiplex PCR. The repertoire holds approximately 160,000 clones, about four fifths seen once, with about 1.4% in the top ten. The sample consisted of PBMCs. The receptor set was obtained from a girl aged 10 to 17 in good health and CMV-seropositive.

This clone was seen only a few times. The rearrangement links TRBV4-3 to TRBJ2-4; D gene ambiguous. The CDR3 extends over 15 amino acids. The V gene lost 2 bases and the J gene lost 5 bases, with 13 bases spanning the gap. CDR1 is LGHNA, CDR2 YSLEER, per germline. CDR3 amino acids: CASSQLGAAENIQYF. DNA for the CDR3: TGCGCCAGCAGCCAATTAGGAGCCGCGGAAAACATTCAGTACTTC.

The chain couples TRBV28 to TRBJ2-7; 7 bases align to TRBD1. The CDR3 length is 15 residues. Germline lookup yields CDR1 MDHEN and CDR2 SYDVKM. V dropped 6 bases and J dropped 4; count of bases not matched to a gene: 12. CDR3 amino acids: CASSLMRGRKYEQYF. The CDR3 DNA reads TGTGCCAGCAGCTTGATGAGGGGGCGGAAATACGAGCAGTACTTC.

V usage is TRBV29-1 and J usage is TRBJ2-7, with D hard to call. Germline CDR1 reads SQVTM; CDR2 reads ANQGSEA. This CDR3 has 12 amino acids. V shed 3 bases and J shed 9 bases, with 15 bases lying between them. CDR3 sequence: CSVEVPGAVQYF. CDR3 DNA sequence: TGCAGCGTTGAGGTACCAGGCGCAGTGCAGTACTTC.

A word on this clone: At the DNA level, this CDR3 is encoded by other sequences in the same sample as well. This chain's CDR3 is CASSTGTGNTIYF. CDR3 sequence (DNA): TGTGCCAGCTCTACAGGGACGGGAAACACCATATATTTT. The rearrangement uses TRBV18 and TRBJ1-3; perhaps TRBD1 as D (6 bases). Germline V gives CDR1 KGHSH, CDR2 LQKENI. This CDR3 has 13 residues. The ends were cut back, 6 bases at V and 4 bases at J, with 10 bases in the middle.

This clone was recorded once. V usage is TRBV4-1 and J usage is TRBJ1-2; D not resolved. Germline CDR1 and CDR2: MGHRA and YSYEKL. The CDR3 has 14 amino acids. The ends were cut back, 6 bases at V and 3 bases at J, with 14 bases in the middle. In DNA form, the CDR3 reads TGCGCCAGCAGTACCGAGGCAGAGTACTATGGCTACACCTTC. This sequence encodes CASSTEAEYYGYTF.

There are a few counts of this clone. The rearrangement uses TRBV7-9 and TRBJ2-3, with D maybe TRBD1 (6 bases). Germline CDR1 reads SEHNR; CDR2 reads FQNEAQ (reference sequence). V lost 4 bases and J 7 bases, leaving 18 bases between the germline ends. The CDR3 sequence is 15 residues long. The DNA for the CDR3 is TGTGCCAGCAGCTCGCCAACAGGGCACGTGCATACGCAGTATTTT. Its protein is CASSSPTGHVHTQYF.

This clone turned up a few times. The chain combines TRBV10-2 with TRBJ2-5; TRBD1 matches at 9 bases. Germline V gene data show CDR1 as WSHSY and CDR2 as SAAADI. The CDR3 runs to 14 residues. V shed 4 bases, J shed 5 bases, and the junction held 5 bases outside the gene matches. In DNA form, the CDR3 reads TGCGCCAGCAGTGGGCGCGGGACAGGGGAGACCCAGTACTTC. This codes for CASSGRGTGETQYF.

This chain connects TRBV6-1 to TRBJ1-5, with a possible D match to TRBD1 (6 bases). Germline V lookup: CDR1 MNHNS, CDR2 SASEGT. V shed 5 bases and J shed 7 bases, with 12 bases lying between them. This CDR3 spans 13 amino acids. CDR3 bases: TGTGCCAGCAGTTATGGGGGCGGGCAGCCCCAGCATTTT. This sequence encodes CASSYGGGQPQHF.

This clone was counted only a few times. The V gene is TRBV5-1, the J gene TRBJ2-3, with D perhaps matching TRBD1 (6 bases). Trimming removed 0 bases at V and 5 bases at J, with 10 bases between. Germline CDR1 reads SGHRS; CDR2 reads YFSETQ. The CDR3 extends over 14 amino acids. The CDR3: CASSLGQEVDTQYF. The CDR3 DNA sequence: TGCGCCAGCAGCTTGGGACAGGAAGTAGATACGCAGTATTTT.

The CDR3 coding sequence is TGTGCCAGCTCACGAACTGCAAACACCGGGGAGCTGTTTTTT. It specifies CASSRTANTGELFF. The chain combines TRBV18 with TRBJ2-2; D gene unclear. The V end was cut by 4 bases, the J end by 2 bases, with 8 bases between. The CDR3 length is 14 residues. In germline, CDR1 is KGHSH, CDR2 LQKENI.

V and J are TRBV18 and TRBJ2-2; 7 bases map to TRBD1. CDR1 is KGHSH, CDR2 LQKENI, per germline. The CDR3 contains 16 residues. Trimming cost V 4 bases and J 5 bases; bases outside gene matches: 10. The CDR3 spells CASSRNRGSGTGELFF. The DNA for the CDR3 is TGTGCCAGCTCACGAAACAGGGGATCAGGGACCGGGGAGCTGTTTTTT.

This clone was counted only a few times. The chain joins TRBV10-3 to TRBJ2-7; 9 bases map to TRBD1. This CDR3 comprises 14 residues. Per germline, CDR1 ENHRY and CDR2 SYGVKD. The junction had 2 bases not matched to a gene; V was cut back by 2 bases and J by 3 bases. CDR3 protein: CAISEDRGGYEQYF. The CDR3 DNA follows: TGTGCCATCAGTGAGGACAGGGGGGGCTACGAGCAGTACTTC.

V and J are TRBV27 and TRBJ2-7, with TRBD1 matching over 7 bases. This CDR3 region has 14 residues. Germline V gene lookup returns CDR1 MNHEY and CDR2 SMNVEV (reference sequence). Trimming took 8 bases from V and 3 from J; bases not matched to a gene: 10. CDR3 nucleotides: TGTGCCAGCCAGTTGACAGGGAATTACTACGAGCAGTACTTC. As protein: CASQLTGNYYEQYF.

This clone was found a few times. The chain employs TRBV5-4 and TRBJ1-5; TRBD1 might be the D (5 bases). The V gene lost 1 base and the J gene lost 4 bases, with 9 bases spanning the gap. This CDR3 spans 14 amino acids. Germline V gene sequence: CDR1 SGHNT, CDR2 YYREEE (reference sequence). The CDR3 DNA reads TGTGCCAGCAGCTTGCCAGGGCGAAATCAGCCCCAGCATTTT. This sequence encodes CASSLPGRNQPQHF.

Only one count was recorded for this clone. The chain links TRBV6-1 to TRBJ1-4; D unclear. Germline V CDR1 and CDR2: MNHNS, SASEGT. The CDR3 runs to 12 residues. Trimming shortened V by 8 bases and J by 4 bases, and 8 bases separated the two germline ends. The CDR3 DNA reads TGTGCCAGCCGCGGGGATAATGAAAAACTGTTTTTT. Amino acids: CASRGDNEKLFF.

The rearrangement uses TRBV28 and TRBJ1-2; maybe TRBD1 (5 bases). Deletions cut 6 bases from V and 0 bases from J, with 11 bases between. Germline V CDR1 and CDR2: MDHEN, SYDVKM. This CDR3 has 14 amino acids. The CDR3 sequence is CASRRQSANYGYTF. CDR3 bases: TGTGCCAGCAGGCGACAGAGCGCTAACTATGGCTACACCTTC.

The CDR3 loop reads CASSETAGWSEAFF. DNA for the CDR3: TGTGCCAGCAGTGAAACGGCAGGGTGGTCTGAAGCTTTCTTT. The J gene is TRBJ1-1, the V gene TRBV6-1; D is perhaps TRBD1 (5 bases). Looked up from germline, CDR1 is MNHNS and CDR2 is SASEGT. The CDR3 contains 14 residues. Trimming shortened V by 2 bases and J by 6 bases, and 13 bases separated the two germline ends.

The rearrangement uses TRBV16 and TRBJ1-2, with D possibly matching TRBD1 (5 bases). CDR3 length equals 15 residues. Germline loops: CDR1 KGHSY, CDR2 FQNENV. V shed 4 bases and J shed 7 bases, with 19 bases lying between them. CDR3 nucleotide sequence: TGTGCCAGCAGCCTCGTCGGTCAGGGTTATAGTGGCTACACCTTC. Translation: CASSLVGQGYSGYTF.

Turning to this clone: The same CDR3 is also encoded by other DNA sequences in this sample. V usage is TRBV7-2 and J usage is TRBJ1-3; D might be TRBD1 (6 bases). The CDR3 is made up of 14 amino acids. V was clipped by 1 base and J by 2 bases, with 6 bases between them. The germline gives CDR1 SGHTA, CDR2 FQGNSA. The CDR3 loop reads CASSLGTAGNTIYF. In nucleotides, the CDR3 is TGTGCCAGCAGCTTAGGGACAGCTGGAAACACCATATATTTT.

The rearrangement uses TRBV28 and TRBJ2-1; TRBD2 matches 9 bases. The germline gives CDR1 MDHEN, CDR2 SYDVKM. V was pared by 7 bases and J by 1 base, with 2 bases of the junction left unmatched. The CDR3 spans 14 residues. The CDR3 DNA is TGTGCCAGCACGGGACTAGCTTCCTACAATGAGCAGTTCTTC. Protein sequence: CASTGLASYNEQFF. The variable domain in full, with the rest retrieved from reference TRBV28 and TRBJ2-1, is DVKVTQSSRYLVKRTGEKVFLECVQDMDHENMFWYRQDPGLGLRLIYFSYDVKMKEKGDIPEGYSVSREKKERFSLILESASTNQTSMYLCASTGLASYNEQFFGPGTRLTVL.